This T cell receptor (beta chain) was documented in a study of blood T cells in healthy people across ages (dated by TCRdb to the mid-2010s). Study-level background: Template switching captured roughly one uniquely barcoded TCR beta cDNA molecule per two T cells in model experiments. Using deep sequencing normalized with unique cDNA molecular identifiers, the study measured how TCR beta repertoire diversity changes with age. Four age groups were formed from the donors: young (average 16 years), middle-aged (around 39), aged (roughly 59) and long-lived (approximately 80). Donors of different ages were randomly distributed across sequencing lanes to avoid experimental bias. For two donors (one aged 18 to 30 and one aged 80 or older), the study analyzed two additional independent replicas of 1 million unique cDNA reads from the same blood draw.

V ends up 2 bases short and J 6 bases short, with an unmatched junction base count of 7. The germline V gene specifies MNHEY as CDR1 and SVGAGI as CDR2. The CDR3 numbers 15 residues from cysteine through phenylalanine. Only the CDR3 DNA stays, 45 bases, in frame from base 1. Results the study describes overall, beyond this receptor: Observed TCR beta diversity per million T cells fell roughly linearly with age, and a significant reduction was already apparent by age roughly 40. Because the CMV infection status of the donors was unknown, age-related changes in expanded clonotypes may potentially have been confounded. Estimates of total diversity from one million sequenced T cells were regarded as lower bounds and underestimates. Bulk unsorted PBMC profiling prevented conclusive comparison of naive and antigen-experienced compartments. A strong correlation was found between observed TCR beta diversity and the percentage of naive T cells measured by flow cytometry. Compared with the aged group, more naive CD4+ T cells, fewer expanded clones and increased TCR diversity were shown by the long-lived group, suggesting age selection.

Systemically healthy Caucasian individuals from Russia, some 40 in total and aged roughly 6 to 100 years, were included as donors. Each donor gave 9.5 to 10 milliliters of peripheral blood, drawn into EDTA-treated Vacutainer tubes. PBMCs were isolated by Ficoll-Paque density-gradient centrifugation, with at least 6.5 million obtained per sample. Total RNA was extracted from PBMCs with Trizol reagent, with at least 5 micrograms obtained per sample. The percentages of naive CD45RAhigh/CD27high T cells were determined by flow cytometry on a PBMC aliquot from every donor. The receptor library was made with 5' RACE. For sequencing, an Illumina HiSeq 2500 was employed. A second PCR of roughly 7 to 12 cycles was run with a J-beta primer mix and a sample-barcoded 5' primer. A template-switch 5' adaptor carrying 12 random nucleotides introduced a unique molecular identifier onto each TCR beta cDNA molecule. At least 3 million CDR3-containing paired-end reads were obtained from each sample. The Mint cDNA synthesis kit, primed by a TRBC-specific oligonucleotide, was used to synthesize first-strand cDNA from all RNA. Following uracil-DNA glycosylase treatment, all cDNA underwent a first 18-cycle PCR with the universal primers M1SS and BC2_uni_R. From the authors' description of their analysis: Normalization of each sample was performed by random selection of 1 million high-quality reads, each carrying a distinct molecular identifier. Reads with shared molecular identifiers were discarded instead of being binned into consensus sequences. MiTCR, with a Q25 quality threshold and the strictest error-elimination algorithm, was used for CDR3 identification, clonotype clustering and error correction. A nonparametric unseen species model with Euler transformation was used to estimate lower-bound total TCR beta diversity. In-frame beta chains were kept once TCRdb had trimmed the public reads at Q25 with fastp and called clones with MiXCR. Each record represents a unique CDR3 protein, reported with the most common genes and DNA among its rows. TCRdb, not the authors, supplied the V and J calls. The sample has more than 1,400,000 distinct CDR3 sequences on record, 42% of them singletons. The ten most abundant clones make up 6.5% to 10% of the sample.

Notes on this clonotype: The antigen it binds to is not known. Base qualities are not recorded, but no much larger clone differs from it by a single base.

This TCR derives from a woman aged 18-35 years in good health. The chain is encoded by TRBV6-5 joined to TRBJ1-1, and TRBD1 matches 9 of the central bases. The specimen sequenced was blood. The bases are TGTGCCAGCAGTTACGCGACAGGGGGAAACGCTGAAGCTTTCTTT. Its protein is CASSYATGGNAEAFF.